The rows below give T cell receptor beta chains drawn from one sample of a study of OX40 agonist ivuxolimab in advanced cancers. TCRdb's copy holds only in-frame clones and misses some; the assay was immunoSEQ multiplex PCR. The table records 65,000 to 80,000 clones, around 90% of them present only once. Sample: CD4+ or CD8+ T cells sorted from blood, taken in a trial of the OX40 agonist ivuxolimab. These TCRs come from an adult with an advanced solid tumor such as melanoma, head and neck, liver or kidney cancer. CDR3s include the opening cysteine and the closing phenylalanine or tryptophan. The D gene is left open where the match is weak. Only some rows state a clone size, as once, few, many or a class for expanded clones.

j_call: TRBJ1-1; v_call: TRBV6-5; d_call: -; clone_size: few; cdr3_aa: CASSYSRAGVNTEAFF; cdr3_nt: TGTGCCAGCAGTTACTCGAGGGCGGGAGTGAACACTGAAGCTTTCTTT
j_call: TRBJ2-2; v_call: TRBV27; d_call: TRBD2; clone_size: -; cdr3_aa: CASSLYSGRAGELFF; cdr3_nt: TGTGCCAGCAGTTTATACAGCGGGAGGGCCGGGGAGCTGTTTTTT
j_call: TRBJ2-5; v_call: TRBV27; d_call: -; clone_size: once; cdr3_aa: CASSRTGETQYF; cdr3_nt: TGTGCCAGCAGCCGGACGGGAGAGACCCAGTACTTC
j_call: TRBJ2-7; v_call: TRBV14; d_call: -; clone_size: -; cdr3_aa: CASSQRDLLREQYF; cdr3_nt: TGTGCCAGCAGCCAACGGGACCTACTGCGGGAGCAGTACTTC
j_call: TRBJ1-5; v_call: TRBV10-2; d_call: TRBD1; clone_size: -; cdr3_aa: CASSRTGGRNQPQHF; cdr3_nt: TGCGCCAGCAGCCGGACAGGGGGGCGCAATCAGCCCCAGCATTTT
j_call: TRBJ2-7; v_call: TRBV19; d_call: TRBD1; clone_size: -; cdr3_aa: CASSGQGRGEQYF; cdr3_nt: TGTGCCAGTAGTGGACAGGGCCGCGGCGAGCAGTACTTC
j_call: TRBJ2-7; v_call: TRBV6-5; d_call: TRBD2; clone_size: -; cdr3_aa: CASSKGTSLTYEQYF; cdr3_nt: TGTGCCAGCAGTAAAGGGACTAGCCTCACCTACGAGCAGTACTTC
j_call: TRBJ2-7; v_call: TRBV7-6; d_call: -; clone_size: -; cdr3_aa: CASSPRGGEQYF; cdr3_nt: TGTGCCAGCAGCCCCAGGGGGGGCGAGCAGTACTTC
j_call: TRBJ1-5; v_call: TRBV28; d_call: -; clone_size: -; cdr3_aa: CASSSLGSLNQPQHF; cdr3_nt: TGTGCCAGCAGTTCCCTGGGCAGCCTCAATCAGCCCCAGCATTTT
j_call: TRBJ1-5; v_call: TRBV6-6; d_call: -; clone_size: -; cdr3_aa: CASSLEGDYSNQPQHF; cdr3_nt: TGTGCCAGCAGTTTAGAGGGGGATTATAGCAATCAGCCCCAGCATTTT
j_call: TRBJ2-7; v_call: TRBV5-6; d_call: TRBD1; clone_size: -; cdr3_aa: CASSPQGVEQYF; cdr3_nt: TGTGCCAGCAGCCCCCAGGGGGTCGAGCAGTACTTC
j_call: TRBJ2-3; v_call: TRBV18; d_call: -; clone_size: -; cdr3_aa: CASSLQAGDTDTQYF; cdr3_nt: TGTGCCAGCTCCCTCCAGGCCGGAGACACAGATACGCAGTATTTT
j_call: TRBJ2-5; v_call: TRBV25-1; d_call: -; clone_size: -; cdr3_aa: CASSESGGPKTQYF; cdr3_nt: TGTGCCAGCAGTGAATCTGGGGGGCCGAAGACCCAGTACTTC
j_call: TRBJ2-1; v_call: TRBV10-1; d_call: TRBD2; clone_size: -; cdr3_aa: CASSESGLAGDNEQFF; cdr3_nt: TGCGCCAGCAGTGAATCGGGACTAGCGGGAGATAATGAGCAGTTCTTC
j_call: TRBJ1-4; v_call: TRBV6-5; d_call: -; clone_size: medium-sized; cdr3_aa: CASSRGWTNEKLFF; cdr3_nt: TGTGCCAGCAGTAGGGGGTGGACTAATGAAAAACTGTTTTTT
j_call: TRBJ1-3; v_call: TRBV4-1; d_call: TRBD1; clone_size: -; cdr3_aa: CASSRDSGNTIYF; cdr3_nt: TGTGCCAGCAGTCGGGACAGTGGAAACACCATATATTTT
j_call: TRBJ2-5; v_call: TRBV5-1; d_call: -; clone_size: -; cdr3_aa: CASSGGSSKETQYF; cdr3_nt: TGCGCCAGCAGCGGCGGTAGTTCGAAGGAGACCCAGTACTTC
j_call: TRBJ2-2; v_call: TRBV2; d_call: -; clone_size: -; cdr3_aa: CASSQDPGRRELFF; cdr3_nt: TGTGCCAGCAGTCAGGACCCCGGACGGAGGGAGCTGTTTTTT
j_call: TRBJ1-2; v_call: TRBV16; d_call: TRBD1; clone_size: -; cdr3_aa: CASSRDYRDSRGNGYTF; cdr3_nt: TGTGCCAGCAGCCGGGACTATCGGGACAGCCGAGGGAATGGCTACACCTTC
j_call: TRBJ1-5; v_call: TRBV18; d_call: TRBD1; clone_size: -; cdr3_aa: CASSAATGTANQPQHF; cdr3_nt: TGTGCCAGCTCAGCAGCGACCGGGACAGCAAATCAGCCCCAGCATTTT
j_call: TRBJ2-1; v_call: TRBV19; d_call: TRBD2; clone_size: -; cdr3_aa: CASSILSGSGRGNEQFF; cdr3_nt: TGTGCCAGTAGTATATTATCTGGTAGCGGGAGGGGTAATGAGCAGTTCTTC
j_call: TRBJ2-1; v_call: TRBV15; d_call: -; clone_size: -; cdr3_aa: CATSRGGGVQFF; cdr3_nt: TGTGCCACCAGCAGAGGGGGTGGGGTTCAGTTCTTC
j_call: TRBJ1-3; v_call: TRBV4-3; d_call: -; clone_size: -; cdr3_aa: CASSQTPGKTGLVYGNTIYF; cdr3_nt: TGCGCCAGCAGCCAAACTCCGGGGAAAACAGGGTTAGTGTACGGAAACACCATATATTTT
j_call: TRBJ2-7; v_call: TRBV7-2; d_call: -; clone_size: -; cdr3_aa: CASSPSRVGEQYF; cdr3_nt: TGTGCCAGCAGCCCTTCCCGGGTTGGCGAGCAGTACTTC
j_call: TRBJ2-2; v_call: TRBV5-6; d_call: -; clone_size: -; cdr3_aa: CASSSKSLAATGELFF; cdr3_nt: TGTGCCAGCAGCTCCAAGTCTCTAGCTGCCACCGGGGAGCTGTTTTTT
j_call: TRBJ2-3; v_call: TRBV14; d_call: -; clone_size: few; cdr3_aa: CASSQDRNTQYF; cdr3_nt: TGTGCCAGCAGCCAAGATCGCAATACGCAGTATTTT
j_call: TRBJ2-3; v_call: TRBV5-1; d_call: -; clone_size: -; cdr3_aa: CASRPTATDTQYF; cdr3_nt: TGCGCCAGCAGGCCTACAGCTACAGATACGCAGTATTTT
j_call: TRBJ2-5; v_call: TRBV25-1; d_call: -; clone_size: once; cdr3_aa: CASSTRDWGETQYF; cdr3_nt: TGTGCCAGCAGTACCCGGGACTGGGGGGAGACCCAGTACTTC
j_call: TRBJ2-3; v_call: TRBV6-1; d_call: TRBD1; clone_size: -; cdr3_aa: CASRIQGVADTQYF; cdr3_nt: TGTGCCAGCAGAATACAGGGGGTAGCAGATACGCAGTATTTT